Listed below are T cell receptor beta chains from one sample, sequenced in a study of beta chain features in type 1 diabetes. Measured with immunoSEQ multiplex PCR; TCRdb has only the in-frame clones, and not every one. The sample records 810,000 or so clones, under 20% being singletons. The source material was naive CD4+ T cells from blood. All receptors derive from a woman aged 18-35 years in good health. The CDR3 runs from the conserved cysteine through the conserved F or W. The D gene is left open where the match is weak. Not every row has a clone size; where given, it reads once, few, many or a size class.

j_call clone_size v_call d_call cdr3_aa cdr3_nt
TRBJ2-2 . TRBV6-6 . CASSYLISGELFF TGTGCCAGCAGTTACCTCATTAGCGGGGAGCTGTTTTTT
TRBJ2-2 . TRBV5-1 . CASSFWGLFGELFF TGCGCCAGCAGCTTCTGGGGGCTGTTCGGGGAGCTGTTTTTT
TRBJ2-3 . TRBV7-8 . CASSFSRVWPKDTQYF TGTGCCAGCAGCTTCAGCAGGGTTTGGCCCAAGGATACGCAGTATTTT
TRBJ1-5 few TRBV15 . CATSRGIPSAGTFNQPQHF TGTGCCACCAGCAGAGGTATCCCGTCGGCGGGGACATTCAATCAGCCCCAGCATTTT
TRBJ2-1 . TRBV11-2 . CASSLERGLSEQFF TGTGCCAGCAGCTTAGAGCGGGGTCTTAGTGAGCAGTTCTTC
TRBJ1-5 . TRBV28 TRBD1 CASSSGQGYQPQHF TGTGCCAGCAGTTCAGGACAGGGCTATCAGCCCCAGCATTTT
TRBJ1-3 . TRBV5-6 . CASSSIASGNTIYF TGTGCCAGCAGCTCTATTGCCTCTGGAAACACCATATATTTT
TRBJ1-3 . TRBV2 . CASSGQQFSGNTIYF TGTGCCAGCAGTGGACAGCAGTTCTCTGGAAACACCATATATTTT
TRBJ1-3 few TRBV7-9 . CASSLAGGTLGNTIYF TGTGCCAGCAGCTTAGCTGGTGGGACACTAGGAAACACCATATATTTT
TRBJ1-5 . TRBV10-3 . CAISESGGIPQPQHF TGTGCCATCAGTGAGTCTGGCGGGATACCTCAGCCCCAGCATTTT
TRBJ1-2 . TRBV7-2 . CASSPYPGREEFGYTF TGTGCCAGCAGCCCCTATCCCGGCAGGGAAGAGTTTGGCTACACCTTC
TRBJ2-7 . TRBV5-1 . CASSWATGEYEQYF TGCGCCAGCAGCTGGGCGACAGGTGAATACGAGCAGTACTTC
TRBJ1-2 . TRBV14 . CASSQDVWGKRNYGYTF TGTGCCAGCAGCCAAGATGTATGGGGCAAGAGAAACTATGGCTACACCTTC
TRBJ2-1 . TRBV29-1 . CSVAGESSYNEQFF TGCAGCGTTGCGGGCGAGAGCTCCTACAATGAGCAGTTCTTC
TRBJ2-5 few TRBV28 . CASSGAAGAQETQYF TGTGCCAGCAGTGGGGCAGCGGGTGCCCAAGAGACCCAGTACTTC
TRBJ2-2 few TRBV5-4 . CASSTKGGELFF TGTGCCAGCAGCACCAAGGGCGGGGAGCTGTTTTTT
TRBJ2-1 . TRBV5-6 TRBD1 CASSLGGGAIEFF TGTGCCAGCAGCTTGGGAGGGGGCGCGATCGAGTTCTTC
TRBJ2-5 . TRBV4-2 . CASSQVTAETQYF TGTGCCAGCAGCCAAGTTACCGCGGAGACCCAGTACTTC
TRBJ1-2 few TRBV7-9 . CASSPHGQNGYTF TGTGCCAGCAGCCCACACGGACAGAATGGCTACACCTTC
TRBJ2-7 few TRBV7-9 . CASSERGYEQYF TGTGCCAGCAGCGAACGGGGCTACGAGCAGTACTTC
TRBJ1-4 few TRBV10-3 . CAISAVAGRGTGEKLFF TGTGCCATCAGTGCGGTGGCAGGAAGGGGCACGGGGGAAAAACTGTTTTTT
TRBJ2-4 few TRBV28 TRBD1 CASTLSDRGNIQYF TGTGCCAGCACTCTATCGGACAGGGGAAACATTCAGTACTTC
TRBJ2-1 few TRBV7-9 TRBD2 CASSIVVSSGMYNEQFF TGTGCCAGCAGCATCGTCGTGTCTAGCGGGATGTACAATGAGCAGTTCTTC
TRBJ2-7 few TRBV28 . CASRTNYEQYF TGTGCCAGCAGAACTAACTACGAGCAGTACTTC
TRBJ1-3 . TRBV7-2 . CASSLENGNTIYF TGTGCCAGCAGCTTAGAGAATGGCAACACCATATATTTT
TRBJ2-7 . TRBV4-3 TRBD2 CASSQESLGSAGGSYEQYF TGCGCCAGCAGCCAAGAATCATTAGGGTCGGCGGGAGGTTCCTACGAGCAGTACTTC
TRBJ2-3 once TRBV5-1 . CASSLGILWGTDTQYF TGCGCCAGCAGCTTGGGGATCCTGTGGGGCACAGATACGCAGTATTTT
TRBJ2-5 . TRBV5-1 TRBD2 CASSLERGETQYF TGCGCCAGCAGCTTGGAGCGGGGAGAGACCCAGTACTTC
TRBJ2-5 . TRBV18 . CASSRVDGASWETQYF TGTGCCAGCTCCCGGGTTGATGGGGCTTCGTGGGAGACCCAGTACTTC
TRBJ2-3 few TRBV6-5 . CASSYSKYGGADTQYF TGTGCCAGCAGTTACTCTAAGTACGGTGGTGCAGATACGCAGTATTTT